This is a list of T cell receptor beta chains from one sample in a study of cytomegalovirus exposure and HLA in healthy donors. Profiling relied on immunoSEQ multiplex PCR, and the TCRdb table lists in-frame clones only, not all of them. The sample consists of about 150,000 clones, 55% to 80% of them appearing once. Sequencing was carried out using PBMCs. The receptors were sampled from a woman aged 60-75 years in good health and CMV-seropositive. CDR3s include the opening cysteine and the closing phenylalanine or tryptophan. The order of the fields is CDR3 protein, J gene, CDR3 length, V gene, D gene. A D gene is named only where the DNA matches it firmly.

CDR3: CASSSILTTSTDTQYF
J: TRBJ2-3
length: 16
V: TRBV27
D: .

CDR3: CASSLLGRGTKNIQYF
J: TRBJ2-4
length: 16
V: TRBV28
D: .

CDR3: CASSHGLADTQYF
J: TRBJ2-3
length: 13
V: TRBV14
D: TRBD2

CDR3: CASSLVGRNYGYTF
J: TRBJ1-2
length: 14
V: TRBV28
D: .

CDR3: CASSLGWWSGRLSYEQYF
J: TRBJ2-7
length: 18
V: TRBV11-2
D: TRBD2

CDR3: CASSRPSGRDIQYF
J: TRBJ2-4
length: 14
V: TRBV7-2
D: TRBD2

CDR3: CASTSLAASGRSDTQYF
J: TRBJ2-3
length: 17
V: TRBV9
D: TRBD2

CDR3: CASSLGQYNEQFF
J: TRBJ2-1
length: 13
V: TRBV7-2
D: .

CDR3: CASSQEATGDEKLFF
J: TRBJ1-4
length: 15
V: TRBV4-2
D: .

CDR3: CASSQPQETQYF
J: TRBJ2-5
length: 12
V: TRBV14
D: .

CDR3: CASSSGTGEYEQYF
J: TRBJ2-7
length: 14
V: TRBV11-2
D: .

CDR3: CASSLEWSQGDTEAFF
J: TRBJ1-1
length: 16
V: TRBV7-2
D: TRBD1

CDR3: CASSLALGTGQKLFF
J: TRBJ1-4
length: 15
V: TRBV5-1
D: TRBD1

CDR3: CSADSGYEQYF
J: TRBJ2-7
length: 11
V: TRBV20-1
D: .

CDR3: CASSFGTPNTGELFF
J: TRBJ2-2
length: 15
V: TRBV5-1
D: .

CDR3: CASSFSGTSVDTQYF
J: TRBJ2-3
length: 15
V: TRBV11-2
D: TRBD2

CDR3: CASSPLAGEQYF
J: TRBJ2-7
length: 12
V: TRBV18
D: TRBD2

CDR3: CASSYGQRGYNEQFF
J: TRBJ2-1
length: 15
V: TRBV27
D: .

CDR3: CASRLAGGNEQYF
J: TRBJ2-7
length: 13
V: TRBV19
D: TRBD2

CDR3: CASSTPGLAGNEQFF
J: TRBJ2-1
length: 15
V: TRBV19
D: TRBD2

CDR3: CASSQEVQGAPRYF
J: TRBJ2-7
length: 14
V: TRBV4-1
D: TRBD1

CDR3: CASRTTGGFGGETQYF
J: TRBJ2-5
length: 16
V: TRBV28
D: TRBD1

CDR3: CASSLNGLAEETQYF
J: TRBJ2-5
length: 15
V: TRBV7-3
D: TRBD2

CDR3: CASSYRRGGSSYEQYF
J: TRBJ2-7
length: 16
V: TRBV27
D: .

CDR3: CASSLGLAGGYEQYF
J: TRBJ2-7
length: 15
V: TRBV28
D: TRBD2

CDR3: CATARAINEKLFF
J: TRBJ1-4
length: 13
V: TRBV18
D: .

CDR3: CASSLGGQAADTQYF
J: TRBJ2-3
length: 15
V: TRBV7-3
D: TRBD1

CDR3: CASSSEGLTTTQYF
J: TRBJ2-5
length: 14
V: TRBV27
D: .

CDR3: CASSQGTSGKETQYF
J: TRBJ2-5
length: 15
V: TRBV11-3
D: TRBD2

CDR3: CASSLPGLAGEGDLYEQYF
J: TRBJ2-7
length: 19
V: TRBV5-6
D: TRBD2

CDR3: CASSYDRKIYGYTF
J: TRBJ1-2
length: 14
V: TRBV6-5
D: .

CDR3: CASSPRDSRFSFYEQYF
J: TRBJ2-7
length: 17
V: TRBV5-6
D: TRBD1

CDR3: CASRRLAGGPGTGELFF
J: TRBJ2-2
length: 17
V: TRBV27
D: TRBD2

CDR3: CASSRQGSTYEQYF
J: .
length: 14
V: TRBV6-5
D: TRBD1

CDR3: CASSQDSGQVYGYTF
J: TRBJ1-2
length: 15
V: TRBV14
D: TRBD1

CDR3: CASSAGQIQETQYF
J: TRBJ2-5
length: 14
V: TRBV9
D: .

CDR3: CASSLGWGLFEQYF
J: TRBJ2-7
length: 14
V: TRBV7-9
D: .

CDR3: CASSTGTSGNNEQFF
J: TRBJ2-1
length: 15
V: TRBV18
D: TRBD2

CDR3: CASSLGGGSTDTQYF
J: TRBJ2-3
length: 15
V: TRBV5-1
D: .

CDR3: CASSIVDSSTDTQYF
J: TRBJ2-3
length: 15
V: TRBV5-1
D: .

CDR3: CASSLVAGGPSGELFF
J: TRBJ2-2
length: 16
V: TRBV5-1
D: TRBD2

CDR3: CASSRTGSGNTIYF
J: TRBJ1-3
length: 14
V: TRBV7-9
D: TRBD1

CDR3: CASSLADWADTQYF
J: TRBJ2-3
length: 14
V: TRBV5-1
D: .

CDR3: CASRSNEKLFF
J: TRBJ1-4
length: 11
V: TRBV27
D: .

CDR3: CASSLDLSLGEETQYF
J: TRBJ2-5
length: 16
V: TRBV11-2
D: .

CDR3: CASSKLGGETQYF
J: TRBJ2-5
length: 13
V: TRBV7-9
D: .

CDR3: CAISESGGTNYGYTF
J: TRBJ1-2
length: 15
V: TRBV10-3
D: .

CDR3: CASSPSWGVNTEAFF
J: TRBJ1-1
length: 15
V: TRBV9
D: .

CDR3: CASSDYNTDTQYF
J: TRBJ2-3
length: 13
V: TRBV5-1
D: .

CDR3: CASSVATRGRQETQYF
J: TRBJ2-5
length: 16
V: TRBV9
D: TRBD1

CDR3: CASSLYDRDRGGIYTYNEQFF
J: TRBJ2-1
length: 21
V: TRBV5-1
D: TRBD1

CDR3: CASSLGPGTGDGYTF
J: TRBJ1-2
length: 15
V: TRBV7-9
D: TRBD1

CDR3: CASSFGGLKGNTIYF
J: TRBJ1-3
length: 15
V: TRBV5-1
D: .

CDR3: CAWSRGSSYNEQFF
J: TRBJ2-1
length: 14
V: TRBV30
D: .

CDR3: CASNSQGQGEQYF
J: .
length: 13
V: TRBV2
D: TRBD1